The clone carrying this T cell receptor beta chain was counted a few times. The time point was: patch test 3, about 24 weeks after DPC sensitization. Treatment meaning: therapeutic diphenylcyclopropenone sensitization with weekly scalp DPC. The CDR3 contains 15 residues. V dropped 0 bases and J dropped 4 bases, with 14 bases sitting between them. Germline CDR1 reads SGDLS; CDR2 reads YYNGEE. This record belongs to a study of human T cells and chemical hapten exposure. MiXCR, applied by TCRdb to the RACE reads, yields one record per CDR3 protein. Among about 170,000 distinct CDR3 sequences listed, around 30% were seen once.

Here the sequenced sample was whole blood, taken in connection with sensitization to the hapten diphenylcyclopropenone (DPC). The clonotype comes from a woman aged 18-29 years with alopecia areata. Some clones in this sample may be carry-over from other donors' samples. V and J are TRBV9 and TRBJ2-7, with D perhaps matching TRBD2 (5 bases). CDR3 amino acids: CASSVGDGKDYEQYF. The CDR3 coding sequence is TGTGCCAGCAGCGTAGGAGACGGGAAGGATTACGAGCAGTACTTC.